The 5 T cell receptor beta chains presented below share a single source sample, sequenced in a study of OX40 agonist ivuxolimab in advanced cancers. The table came from immunoSEQ multiplex PCR; TCRdb's copy has only in-frame clones and leaves some out. This table has approximately 78,000 clones, 88% appearing once. The sample in question was CD4+ or CD8+ T cells sorted from blood, obtained in a trial of the OX40 agonist ivuxolimab. The receptors originated from an adult with an advanced solid tumor such as melanoma, head and neck, liver or kidney cancer.

Written as DNA, the CDR3 is TGCAGCGGTATGCGGGGCGGGGAGACCCAGTACTTC. Its protein product is CSGMRGGETQYF. The chain links TRBV29-1 to TRBJ2-5, with D possibly being TRBD2 (6 bases). CDR3 size: 12 residues. Germline lookup yields CDR1 SQVTM and CDR2 ANQGSEA. With 7 bases removed from V and 5 bases from J, the gap between germline ends came to 14 bases.

V usage is TRBV11-3 and J usage is TRBJ2-5; TRBD1 or TRBD2 may be the D gene (5 bases each). V dropped 5 bases and J dropped 2 bases, with 18 bases sitting between them. The CDR3 has 16 amino acids. Germline CDR1 and CDR2: SGHNT and YENEEA. The CDR3: CASSVSTGRQQETQYF. The CDR3 DNA follows: TGTGCCAGCAGCGTATCCACGGGACGACAACAAGAGACCCAGTACTTC.

This chain connects TRBV4-1 to TRBJ2-1; TRBD1 matches at 7 bases. Losses at the gene ends were 4 bases for V and 3 bases for J; bases not matched to a gene: 9. In germline, CDR1 is MGHRA, CDR2 YSYEKL. This CDR3 is 16 amino acids long. DNA of the CDR3: TGCGCCAGCAGCCGAAGATCTGGGACAGTCTACAATGAGCAGTTCTTC. It codes for CASSRRSGTVYNEQFF.

This clone was counted only a few times. This chain links TRBV28 with TRBJ2-2; 7 bases are shared with TRBD1. The CDR3 runs 16 residues. V dropped 4 bases and J dropped 0; count of bases not matched to a gene: 5. Germline V gives CDR1 MDHEN, CDR2 SYDVKM. CDR3 nucleotides: TGTGCCAGCAGTTCCCCCGGGACAGCGAACACCGGGGAGCTGTTTTTT. Its translation: CASSSPGTANTGELFF.

This chain links TRBV6-1 with TRBJ2-3; unclear D gene. Between the trimmed V and J ends, which lost 4 bases and 2 bases, there was a span of 19 bases. The CDR3 is 17 amino acids. Germline CDR1 and CDR2: MNHNS and SASEGT. CDR3 sequence: CASSAATAAIHTDTQYF. CDR3 sequence (DNA): TGTGCCAGCAGTGCCGCCACCGCAGCTATCCACACAGATACGCAGTATTTT.